Given below is one TCR beta chain in context. The antigen is undetermined. The CDR3 is 15 amino acids. Germline CDR1 is SGHKS and CDR2 is YYEKEE (reference sequence). V was pared by 0 bases and J by 0 bases, with 9 bases between. This sample is drawn from a study of cytomegalovirus exposure and HLA in healthy donors. Study-level results: Cytomegalovirus-associated TCR beta chains were listed, numbering over 150.

It was the roughly 110-subject validation cohort, separate from the roughly 700-subject first cohort, to which the donors belonged. Profiling relied on immunoSEQ multiplex PCR, and the TCRdb table lists in-frame clones only, not all of them. The sample includes roughly 70,000 clones, 70% to 90% of them seen just once. The sample comprised PBMCs. The receptor was derived from a man between 25 and 39 years old in good health and CMV-seronegative. The J gene is TRBJ2-5, the V gene TRBV5-5; maybe TRBD1 (5 bases). The CDR3 spells CASSLGGSYQETQYF. The CDR3 DNA reads as TGTGCCAGCAGCTTGGGGGGCAGCTACCAAGAGACCCAGTACTTC. Looking up the rest from reference TRBV5-5 and TRBJ2-5 gives the full variable domain: DAGVTQSPTHLIKTRGQQVTLRCSPISGHKSVSWYQQVLGQGPQFIFQYYEKEERGRGNFPDRFSARQFPNYSSELNVNALLLGDSALYLCASSLGGSYQETQYFGPGTRLLVL.